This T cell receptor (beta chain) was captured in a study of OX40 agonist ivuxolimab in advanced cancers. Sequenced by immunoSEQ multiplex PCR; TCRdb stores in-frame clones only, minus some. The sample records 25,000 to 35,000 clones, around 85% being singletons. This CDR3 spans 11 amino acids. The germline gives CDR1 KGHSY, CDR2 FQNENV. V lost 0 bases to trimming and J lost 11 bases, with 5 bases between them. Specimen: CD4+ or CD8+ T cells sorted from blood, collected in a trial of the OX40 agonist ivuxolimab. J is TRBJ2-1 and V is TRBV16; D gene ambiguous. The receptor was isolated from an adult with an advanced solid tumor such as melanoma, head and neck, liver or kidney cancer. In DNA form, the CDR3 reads TGTGCCAGCAGCCAATCTGGGCAGCAGTTCTTC. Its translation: CASSQSGQQFF.